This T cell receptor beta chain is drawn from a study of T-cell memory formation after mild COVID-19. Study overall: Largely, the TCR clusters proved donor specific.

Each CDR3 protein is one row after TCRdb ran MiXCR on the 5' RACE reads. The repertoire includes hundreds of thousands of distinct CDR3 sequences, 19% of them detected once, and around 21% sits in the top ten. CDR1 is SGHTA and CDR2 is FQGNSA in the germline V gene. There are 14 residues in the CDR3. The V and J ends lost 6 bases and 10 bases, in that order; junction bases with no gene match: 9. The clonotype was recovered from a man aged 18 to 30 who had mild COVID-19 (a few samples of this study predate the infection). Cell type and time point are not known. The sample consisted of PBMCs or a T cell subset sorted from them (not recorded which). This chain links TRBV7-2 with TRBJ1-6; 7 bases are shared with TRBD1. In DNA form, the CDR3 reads TGTGCCAGCAGACCTACAGGGGTCGAATCACCCCTCCACTTT. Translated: CASRPTGVESPLHF.